The 29 T cell receptor beta chains in this list originate from one sample, sequenced in a study of cytomegalovirus exposure and HLA in healthy donors (dated by TCRdb to about 2017). The library relied on the immunoSEQ multiplex PCR assay. For the multiplex PCR, a mixture combining 60 forward primers for TCR Vbeta segments and 13 reverse primers for TCR Jbeta segments was used. TCRdb limited this immuneACCESS table to in-frame rearrangements with V and J called. A share of clones is missing; checked studies link under half to unresolved V genes, and the rest is unexplained. The sample records about 120,000 clones, 79% of which are singletons. The ten top clones hold around 4.4% of the sample. Source material: PBMCs. These TCRs come from a man aged 25-45 years in good health and CMV-seropositive.

The sample holds a few counts of this clone. V gene TRBV5-1 combines with J gene TRBJ1-1; D unresolved. The length of the CDR3 is 16 residues. Trimming removed 0 bases at V and 4 bases at J, with 16 bases between. The germline gives CDR1 SGHRS, CDR2 YFSETQ. CDR3 residues: CASSLAGGRKATEAFF. The CDR3 DNA is TGCGCCAGCAGCTTGGCCGGTGGCAGGAAGGCCACTGAAGCTTTCTTT. The variable domain in full, with the rest retrieved from reference TRBV5-1 and TRBJ1-1, is KAGVTQTPRYLIKTRGQQVTLSCSPISGHRSVSWYQQTPGQGLQFLFEYFSETQRNKGNFPGRFSGRQFSNSRSEMNVSTLELGDSALYLCASSLAGGRKATEAFFGQGTRLTVV.

The chain couples TRBV27 to TRBJ1-3, with a possible D match to TRBD1 (6 bases). Deletions cut 5 bases from V and 2 bases from J, with 13 bases between. The CDR3 loop spans 15 amino acids. In germline, CDR1 is MNHEY, CDR2 SMNVEV (reference sequence). The CDR3 region is CASSSRDNPGNTIYF. CDR3 nucleotide sequence: TGTGCCAGCAGTAGCAGGGACAACCCTGGAAACACCATATATTTT.

The gene calls are TRBV5-6 and TRBJ2-7; a weak D match, TRBD1 (5 bases). The CDR3 runs 13 residues. Germline-derived CDR1 and CDR2 are SGHDT and YYEEEE. Trimming shortened V by 6 bases and J by 5 bases, and 15 bases separated the two germline ends. In DNA, the CDR3 is TGTGCCAGCACAAGGGGCCCGAATAACGAGCAGTACTTC. Its translation: CASTRGPNNEQYF. Full variable domain (rest looked up from reference TRBV5-6 and TRBJ2-7): DAGVTQSPTHLIKTRGQQVTLRCSPKSGHDTVSWYQQALGQGPQFIFQYYEEEERQRGNFPDRFSGHQFPNYSSELNVNALLLGDSALYLCASTRGPNNEQYFGPGTRLTVT.

J is TRBJ1-5 and V is TRBV28, with 7 positions matching TRBD1. This CDR3 comprises 13 residues. The ends lost 7 bases at V and 5 bases at J; junction bases unmatched: 5. CDR1 and CDR2 from the germline V gene are MDHEN and SYDVKM. CDR3 loop: CASNRGYYQPQHF. The CDR3 DNA sequence: TGTGCCAGCAACAGGGGTTACTATCAGCCCCAGCATTTT.

J is TRBJ1-6 and V is TRBV28, with TRBD1 matching 8 bases. The CDR3 runs to 14 residues. The trim removed 6 bases at V and 10 bases at J, leaving 8 bases unmatched. The germline V gene has CDR1 MDHEN and CDR2 SYDVKM. The CDR3 nucleotides are TGTGCCAGCAGAACCGGGACAGGCTGGTCACCCCTCCACTTT. Its translation is CASRTGTGWSPLHF.

DNA of the CDR3: TGTGCCAGCAGCTCACAGGGGAACGAGCAGTACTTC. Translating gives CASSSQGNEQYF. The genes are TRBV7-9 and TRBJ2-7; 7 positions match TRBD1. The CDR3 consists of 12 residues. Germline CDR1 and CDR2: SEHNR and FQNEAQ (reference sequence). The junction had 2 bases not matched to a gene; V was cut back by 4 bases and J by 5 bases.

The chain recombines TRBV5-1 with TRBJ2-5, with a tentative D call TRBD1 (6 bases). V gave up 7 bases and J gave up 2 bases, with 18 bases separating them. Germline loops: CDR1 SGHRS, CDR2 YFSETQ. The CDR3 extends over 15 amino acids. CDR3 loop: CASGIGQGPQETQYF. The CDR3 coding sequence is TGCGCCAGCGGAATAGGGCAGGGGCCTCAAGAGACCCAGTACTTC.

This rearrangement joins TRBV27 to TRBJ2-3, with 12 bases lining up with TRBD2. The ends lost 8 bases at V and 5 bases at J; junction bases unmatched: 8. Germline V gives CDR1 MNHEY, CDR2 SMNVEV (reference sequence). The CDR3 is 15 residues long. CDR3 in amino acids: CASGLPGLAGDTQYF. The DNA of the CDR3 is TGTGCCAGCGGTCTTCCGGGACTAGCGGGAGATACGCAGTATTTT.

With respect to this clone: Its ends do not fully match the called genes, so a read error is possible. CDR3 region: CASSLSSGGLYNEQFF. CDR3 coding DNA: TGTGCCAGCAGCTTGAGCAGCGGGGGCCTCTACAATGAACAGTTCTTC. This rearrangement joins TRBV7-9 to TRBJ2-1; 8 bases match TRBD2. This CDR3 spans 16 amino acids. Germline CDR1 and CDR2: SEHNR and FQNEAQ (reference sequence).

The rearrangement uses TRBV7-8 and TRBJ2-5, with 14 positions matching TRBD2. The DNA end lines up better with TRBJ2-7; the J call may be wrong. The length of the CDR3 is 17 residues. Looked up from germline, CDR1 is SGHVS and CDR2 is FQNEAQ. In DNA form, the CDR3 reads TGTGCCAGCAGCTTAGTGGGACTAGCGGGGGCCCCGCACGAGCAGTACTTC. Translation: CASSLVGLAGAPHEQYF.

V usage is TRBV5-6 and J usage is TRBJ1-2; D remains ambiguous. V was pared by 5 bases and J by 7 bases, with 12 bases between. Germline CDR1 and CDR2: SGHDT and YYEEEE. CDR3 length: 12 amino acids. CDR3 loop: CASSSSPGGYTF. CDR3 coding DNA: TGTGCCAGCAGTTCAAGTCCGGGTGGCTACACCTTC.

The chain has TRBV13 and TRBJ2-5; TRBD2 matches 8 bases. CDR1 is PRHDT and CDR2 is FYEKMQ in the germline V gene (reference sequence). The ends lost 6 bases at V and 2 bases at J; junction bases unmatched: 11. This CDR3 is 16 amino acids long. The CDR3 DNA sequence: TGTGCCAGCAGTTTTGAAGCAGCGGGGGAACAAGAGACCCAGTACTTC. Translation: CASSFEAAGEQETQYF.

This clone occurred once. This rearrangement joins TRBV5-6 to TRBJ1-1, with 8 nucleotides matching TRBD1. The CDR3 extends over 16 amino acids. Germline V gene sequence: CDR1 SGHDT, CDR2 YYEEEE. With V trimmed by 0 bases and J by 4 bases, 8 bases remained unmatched. The DNA for the CDR3 is TGTGCCAGCAGCTTGGCAGGGGGCGCCGTTGGCACTGAAGCTTTCTTT. Amino acid sequence: CASSLAGGAVGTEAFF.

The chain links TRBV10-3 to TRBJ2-3; 8 nucleotides align to TRBD2. CDR1 and CDR2 (germline): ENHRY, SYGVKD. The CDR3 extends over 17 amino acids. The trim removed 0 bases at V and 2 bases at J, leaving 7 bases unmatched. CDR3 amino acids: CAISESLAGGSTDTQYF. The CDR3 nucleotides are TGTGCCATCAGTGAGTCTCTGGCGGGGGGTTCCACAGATACGCAGTATTTT.

The rearrangement links TRBV7-2 to TRBJ2-3; perhaps TRBD1 as D (6 bases). Trimming cost V 4 bases and J 8 bases, with 25 bases left between them. This CDR3 contains 17 residues. CDR1 and CDR2 (germline): SGHTA, FQGNSA. This chain's CDR3 is CASSWFQGITTRGTQYF. CDR3 sequence (DNA): TGTGCCAGCAGCTGGTTCCAGGGGATAACCACTCGTGGTACGCAGTATTTT.

The chain is built from TRBV4-3 and TRBJ2-7, with 10 bases aligning to TRBD2. With 4 bases clipped from V and 2 bases from J, the junction kept 11 bases outside the gene matches. The CDR3 consists of 17 residues. The germline gives CDR1 LGHNA, CDR2 YSLEER. The CDR3 loop is CASSPSPTSGLPYEQYF. The DNA for the CDR3 is TGCGCCAGCAGCCCCTCTCCGACTAGCGGGCTTCCCTACGAGCAGTACTTC.

The rearrangement links TRBV6-5 to TRBJ2-7; D may be TRBD2 (6 bases). CDR1 is MNHEY, CDR2 SVGAGI, per germline. This CDR3 is 12 amino acids long. V lost 6 bases, J lost 4 bases, and 10 bases lay in between. The DNA for the CDR3 is TGTGCCAGCAGCCCCGGAGGGTACGAGCAGTACTTC. Protein sequence: CASSPGGYEQYF.

V is TRBV6-5 and J is TRBJ2-7; perhaps TRBD1 as D (6 bases). The ends were cut back, 2 bases at V and 2 bases at J, with 7 bases in the middle. CDR1 MNHEY and CDR2 SVGAGI come from the germline V gene. The CDR3 consists of 13 residues. CDR3: CASSYGQTYEQYF. As DNA, the CDR3 is TGTGCCAGCAGTTACGGACAGACCTACGAGCAGTACTTC.

This rearrangement joins TRBV18 to TRBJ2-1; D is perhaps TRBD1 (6 bases). Per the germline V gene, CDR1 is KGHSH and CDR2 is LQKENI. The CDR3 is 14 amino acids. Trimming left V 8 bases short and J 7 bases short, with 18 bases between. The CDR3 bases are TGTGCCAGCCTACAGGGTAGGTTAGGGAATGAGCAGTTCTTC. It yields the protein CASLQGRLGNEQFF.

The J gene is TRBJ1-1, the V gene TRBV5-5; D possibly corresponds to TRBD1 (5 bases). The length of the CDR3 is 15 residues. Trimming took off 1 base at V and 5 bases at J, with 15 bases between the two ends. Germline V lookup: CDR1 SGHKS, CDR2 YYEKEE (reference sequence). The CDR3 coding sequence is TGTGCCAGCAGCTTGTCCGGCCAGGGCTTTACTGAAGCTTTCTTT. Its translation: CASSLSGQGFTEAFF.

This clone was found a few times. The V and J genes are TRBV7-6 and TRBJ1-2; possibly TRBD1 for D (6 bases). This CDR3 contains 15 residues. Trimming shortened V by 5 bases and J by 6 bases, and 19 bases separated the two germline ends. The V gene's germline CDR1 is SGHVS and CDR2 FNYEAQ. The CDR3 reads CASSNRDTPSDGYTF. CDR3 in DNA: TGTGCCAGCAGCAATCGGGACACCCCTTCGGATGGCTACACCTTC. Variable domain in full (rest from reference TRBV7-6 and TRBJ1-2): GAGVSQSPRYKVTKRGQDVALRCDPISGHVSLYWYRQALGQGPEFLTYFNYEAQQDKSGLPNDRFSAERPEGSISTLTIQRTEQRDSAMYRCASSNRDTPSDGYTFGSGTRLTVV.

This clone came up many times. This chain joins TRBV11-3 and TRBJ2-7; 8 nucleotides align to TRBD2. J gave up 3 bases and V 3 bases, and 7 bases lay outside the gene matches. Looked up from germline, CDR1 is SGHNT and CDR2 is YENEEA. This CDR3 spans 15 amino acids. The DNA for the CDR3 is TGTGCCAGCAGCTTGAGCGCGGGGGGCCTCTACGAGCAGTACTTC. Encoded protein: CASSLSAGGLYEQYF. The full variable domain, its missing parts supplied by reference TRBV11-3 and TRBJ2-7, is EAGVVQSPRYKIIEKKQPVAFWCNPISGHNTLYWYLQNLGQGPELLIRYENEEAVDDSQLPKDRFSAERLKGVDSTLKIQPAELGDSAVYLCASSLSAGGLYEQYFGPGTRLTVT.

Turning to this clone: Distinct nucleotide sequences in the sample also encode this CDR3. The chain carries TRBV27 and TRBJ1-5; the match to TRBD1 covers 8 bases. J was trimmed by 1 base and V by 6 bases; bases with no gene match: 2. This CDR3 is built from 14 residues. The germline CDR1 and CDR2 sequences are MNHEY and SMNVEV (reference sequence). The DNA of the CDR3 is TGTGCCAGCAGCACAGGGGGAAGCAATCAGCCCCAGCATTTT. It encodes CASSTGGSNQPQHF.

This clone was recorded once. V and J are TRBV10-3 and TRBJ2-1, with 8 positions matching TRBD1. CDR3 size: 17 residues. J lost 1 base, V lost 6 bases, and 11 bases had no gene match. CDR1 is ENHRY and CDR2 is SYGVKD in the germline V gene. The CDR3 here is CAIRSGTGPASYNEQFF. The CDR3 DNA follows: TGTGCCATCAGGTCCGGGACAGGCCCCGCTTCCTACAATGAGCAGTTCTTC.

The gene calls are TRBV30 and TRBJ2-3; 8 bases line up with TRBD2. The CDR3 totals 14 residues. Germline trimming cut 6 bases from V and 1 base from J; bases unmatched to any gene: 6. CDR1 is GTSNPN and CDR2 is SVGIG in the germline V gene (reference sequence). The chain's CDR3 is CACSSAGGTDTQYF. The CDR3 nucleotides read TGTGCCTGCAGTTCAGCGGGAGGCACAGATACGCAGTATTTT.

The V call is TRBV11-3, the J call TRBJ2-6, with D tentatively TRBD1 (5 bases). This CDR3 spans 15 amino acids. V lost 5 bases, J lost 3 bases, and 11 bases lay in between. Germline V gives CDR1 SGHNT, CDR2 YENEEA. CDR3: CASSPRDLGANVLTF. The CDR3 DNA follows: TGTGCCAGCAGCCCCAGGGATCTTGGGGCCAACGTCCTGACTTTC.

CDR3 sequence reads: CASSEAGQPYGYTF. In nucleotides, the CDR3 is TGTGCCAGCAGTGAAGCAGGACAGCCCTATGGCTACACCTTC. V usage is TRBV6-1 and J usage is TRBJ1-2; D perhaps matches TRBD1 (6 bases). The length of the CDR3 is 14 residues. Germline V gene data show CDR1 as MNHNS and CDR2 as SASEGT. V was shortened by 0 bases and J by 4 bases, with 9 bases between the two germline ends.

For this clone: Compared with germline, one end of the junction differs, possibly owing to a read error. The chain links TRBV7-9 to TRBJ1-4, with 8 bases lining up with TRBD1. The V gene's germline CDR1 is SEHNR and CDR2 FQNEAQ (reference sequence). The CDR3 is made up of 16 amino acids. The CDR3 DNA sequence: TGTTCCAGCAGCTCGCTCTCAGGGGGCGGTTGGGAAAAACTGTTTTTT. This sequence encodes CSSSSLSGGGWEKLFF.

The V call is TRBV27, the J call TRBJ2-7; weak D call: TRBD2 (6 bases). From germline, CDR1 is MNHEY and CDR2 SMNVEV (reference sequence). CDR3 length: 14 amino acids. Trimming took off 5 bases at V and 4 bases at J, with 15 bases between the two ends. The CDR3 nucleotides read TGTGCCAGCAGTCATGGAGGGGTAGGGTACGAGCAGTACTTC. Translation: CASSHGGVGYEQYF.